This is a list of T cell receptor beta chains from one sample in a study of blood T cell repertoires in COVID-19. Method: immunoSEQ multiplex PCR; TCRdb's copy keeps in-frame clones and lacks some. The sample yields 250,000 to 400,000 clones, 70% to 90% seen once. Material for sequencing was peripheral blood. The receptors come from a woman in her twenties or thirties with COVID-19, enrolled during active disease. CDR3s include the opening cysteine and the closing phenylalanine or tryptophan. D genes are given only for firm matches. Some rows mark clone size as missing; the rest say once, few, many or name a class of expanded clone.

clone_size	cdr3_length	v_call	d_call	j_call	cdr3_aa	cdr3_nt
-	14	TRBV6-5	TRBD1	TRBJ2-3	CASSYETGADTQYF	TGTGCCAGCAGTTACGAGACAGGGGCAGATACGCAGTATTTT
-	14	TRBV5-1	TRBD1	TRBJ2-3	CASSYWTGADTQYF	TGCGCCAGCAGCTACTGGACAGGGGCAGATACGCAGTATTTT
-	11	TRBV30	-	TRBJ1-2	CAWSSGGSYTF	TGTGCCTGGAGTTCGGGGGGCTCCTACACCTTC
-	16	TRBV4-3	TRBD1	TRBJ2-2	CASSQGTGINTGELFF	TGCGCCAGCAGCCAGGGGACAGGGATCAACACCGGGGAGCTGTTTTTT
-	10	TRBV2	-	TRBJ2-1	CASGQGHAFF	TGTGCCAGCGGGCAGGGGCACGCGTTCTTC
-	16	TRBV28	-	TRBJ2-6	CASYSGGEAGANVLTF	TGTGCCAGCTATTCGGGTGGGGAGGCTGGGGCCAACGTCCTGACTTTC
-	15	TRBV29-1	TRBD2	TRBJ2-3	CSVVSSGRSTDTQYF	TGCAGCGTTGTATCCAGCGGGAGAAGCACAGATACGCAGTATTTT
-	17	TRBV7-8	TRBD2	TRBJ2-3	CASSLETSGGATDTQYF	TGTGCCAGCAGCTTAGAGACTAGCGGGGGGGCCACAGATACGCAGTATTTT
-	15	TRBV19	TRBD2	TRBJ2-1	CASSVLAGAGNEQFF	TGTGCCAGTAGTGTCCTAGCGGGGGCGGGCAATGAGCAGTTCTTC
-	15	TRBV19	-	TRBJ1-5	CASSMVGTENQPQHF	TGTGCCAGTAGTATGGTCGGAACAGAAAATCAGCCCCAGCATTTT
-	15	TRBV4-2	TRBD2	TRBJ2-3	CASSPGLAATDTQYF	TGTGCCAGCAGCCCCGGACTAGCCGCCACAGATACGCAGTATTTT
-	18	TRBV19	-	TRBJ1-5	CASSTTGHTYDGNQPQHF	TGTGCCAGTAGTACCACGGGACACACCTATGATGGCAATCAGCCCCAGCATTTT
-	13	TRBV28	-	TRBJ1-5	CASRSRATEPQHF	TGTGCCAGCAGAAGCAGGGCAACGGAGCCCCAGCATTTT
-	14	TRBV7-9	TRBD1	TRBJ1-5	CASSLTGSNQPQHF	TGTGCCAGCAGCCTGACAGGGAGTAATCAGCCCCAGCATTTT
-	15	TRBV6-5	-	TRBJ1-2	CASSLAGTRSYGYTF	TGTGCCAGCAGTTTAGCCGGGACAAGGAGTTATGGCTACACCTTC
-	12	TRBV29-1	-	TRBJ1-2	CSVPGNNYGYTF	TGCAGCGTTCCGGGGAATAACTATGGCTACACCTTC
-	13	TRBV12-5	TRBD1	TRBJ2-3	CASGGTGTDTQYF	TGTGCTAGTGGTGGGACAGGGACAGATACGCAGTATTTT
-	13	TRBV19	-	TRBJ2-5	CASTDGGKETQYF	TGTGCCAGTACCGACGGGGGAAAAGAGACCCAGTACTTC
-	15	TRBV18	TRBD1	TRBJ2-7	CASSQNRDRDHEQYF	TGTGCCAGCTCACAAAACCGGGACAGGGACCACGAGCAGTACTTC
-	13	TRBV12-5	-	TRBJ1-2	CASGPRVNYGYTF	TGTGCTAGTGGACCCAGGGTAAACTATGGCTACACCTTC
-	11	TRBV20-1	-	TRBJ2-1	CSASLVVEQFF	TGCAGTGCCTCCCTAGTCGTTGAGCAGTTCTTC
once	13	TRBV3-1/TRBV3-2	-	TRBJ1-1	CASSLGGDTEAFF	TGTGCCAGCAGCCTAGGGGGGGACACTGAAGCTTTCTTT
-	13	TRBV7-2	-	TRBJ1-1	CASSLGTGTEAFF	TGTGCCAGCAGCTTAGGTACAGGGACTGAAGCTTTCTTT
-	16	TRBV5-6	-	TRBJ2-1	CASSLTGYSQLGEQFF	TGTGCCAGCAGCTTGACAGGGTATAGCCAATTAGGTGAGCAGTTCTTC
once	16	TRBV19	TRBD2	TRBJ2-5	CASSTTPTSGGETQYF	TGTGCCAGTAGTACCACCCCGACTAGCGGGGGAGAGACCCAGTACTTC
-	15	TRBV12-5	TRBD2	TRBJ2-7	CASGLGTSGGPPPYF	TGTGCTAGTGGTTTGGGGACTAGCGGGGGGCCCCCTCCGTACTTC
-	15	TRBV11-2	-	TRBJ1-2	CASSLGNRANYGYTF	TGTGCCAGCAGCTTAGGTAACCGGGCTAACTATGGCTACACCTTC
few	16	TRBV5-1	-	TRBJ1-6	CASSLGDSSYNSPLHF	TGCGCCAGCAGCTTAGGGGATAGCTCCTATAATTCACCCCTCCACTTT
-	14	TRBV6-2/TRBV6-3	-	TRBJ1-5	CASSPPYSNQPQHF	TGTGCCAGCAGCCCCCCCTATAGCAATCAGCCCCAGCATTTT
-	17	TRBV6-1	-	TRBJ1-1	CASSEARRLPGNTEAFF	TGTGCCAGCAGTGAAGCGCGGAGGCTACCTGGGAACACTGAAGCTTTCTTT
-	15	TRBV15	TRBD1	TRBJ1-1	CATSGTLTGGSEAFF	TGTGCCACCAGCGGGACCTTGACAGGGGGCTCTGAAGCTTTCTTT
-	15	TRBV2	TRBD1	TRBJ2-1	CASSLDRSTANEQFF	TGTGCCAGCAGCTTGGACAGGTCAACCGCCAATGAGCAGTTCTTC
-	16	TRBV2	TRBD1	TRBJ2-2	CASSDARQGNTGELFF	TGTGCCAGCAGTGACGCGAGACAGGGGAACACCGGGGAGCTGTTTTTT
-	15	TRBV6-5	TRBD1	TRBJ2-7	CASSYWDRGRYEQYF	TGTGCCAGCAGTTACTGGGACAGGGGCCGGTACGAGCAGTACTTC
-	15	TRBV27	TRBD1	TRBJ2-5	CASSLSKAGGQTQYF	TGTGCCAGCAGTTTATCGAAAGCAGGGGGCCAGACCCAGTACTTC
-	12	TRBV10-3	-	TRBJ2-5	CAISQGRETQYF	TGTGCCATCAGCCAGGGCAGGGAGACCCAGTACTTC
-	15	TRBV4-1	-	TRBJ2-3	CASSQVAGTTDTQYF	TGCGCCAGCAGCCAGGTCGCGGGGACCACAGATACGCAGTATTTT